The rows below give T cell receptor beta chains drawn from one sample of a study of T cells after yellow fever vaccination. TCRdb fed the 5' RACE reads into MiXCR, producing one record per CDR3 protein. Of 150,000 to 200,000 distinct CDR3 sequences in the sample, 5.5% to 8% were seen once. The specimen comprised CD4+ T cells sorted from PBMCs, sampled on the day of the first yellow fever vaccination. Receptors originate from a man in his late teens or twenties who received the YFV17D yellow fever vaccine. The CDR3 runs from the conserved cysteine through the conserved F or W. Each record gives: V gene, J gene, clone size, D gene, CDR3 protein, CDR3 DNA. The D gene is left open where the match is weak. The size entry is marked missing in some rows and otherwise reads once, few, many or a size class.

TRBV28	TRBJ2-5	once	TRBD2	CASSLPPALAGETQYF	TGTGCCAGCAGTCTCCCCCCGGCACTAGCGGGGGAGACCCAGTACTTC
TRBV11-2	TRBJ2-3	many	-	CASSALRRGMDTQYF	TGTGCCAGCAGCGCACTACGCCGGGGCATGGATACGCAGTATTTT
TRBV5-1	TRBJ2-1	many	-	CASSLNEPRGQFF	TGCGCCAGCAGCTTAAATGAGCCTCGGGGGCAGTTCTTC
TRBV4-1	TRBJ2-5	many	TRBD1	CASSHPDREETQYF	TGCGCCAGCAGCCACCCGGACAGGGAAGAGACCCAGTACTTC
TRBV7-2	TRBJ2-5	few	TRBD2	CASRRGGLAGDETQYF	TGTGCCAGCAGGCGGGGGGGACTAGCGGGGGACGAGACCCAGTACTTC
TRBV7-9	TRBJ1-2	few	-	CASSLRGSNYGYTF	TGTGCCAGCAGCTTGAGGGGTTCTAACTATGGCTACACCTTC
TRBV6-2/TRBV6-3	TRBJ2-1	many	TRBD2	CASSSGTSAGSGEQFF	TGTGCCAGCAGTTCTGGGACTAGCGCAGGTTCTGGTGAGCAGTTCTTC
TRBV6-5	TRBJ2-7	few	-	CASSSPRQAYEQYF	TGTGCCAGCAGTTCCCCACGACAGGCCTACGAGCAGTACTTC
TRBV7-2	TRBJ2-1	many	-	CASSLRATTNNEQFF	TGTGCCAGCAGCTTACGCGCGACTACCAACAATGAGCAGTTCTTC
TRBV5-1	TRBJ2-1	-	TRBD1	CASSLGPLGGQEFF	TGCGCCAGCAGCTTGGGGCCCCTAGGGGGACAGGAGTTCTTC
TRBV3-1	TRBJ2-7	many	TRBD1	CASSQVPGRTGAYEQYF	TGTGCCAGCAGCCAAGTCCCTGGGCGGACAGGGGCCTACGAGCAGTACTTC
TRBV6-2/TRBV6-3	TRBJ1-5	few	-	CASSYSRGSNQPQHF	TGTGCCAGCAGTTACTCACGGGGGAGCAATCAGCCCCAGCATTTT
TRBV3-1	TRBJ2-7	many	-	CASSQAAQEQYF	TGTGCCAGCAGCCAAGCCGCCCAGGAGCAGTACTTC